This T cell receptor (beta chain) was profiled in a study of T cell repertoires in cytomegalovirus infection (dated by TCRdb to about 2019). Study-wide context: Donor HLA type was relevant to the analysis, because carriage of CMV infection together with the matching HLA type was indicated by public TCR beta signatures.

Sequencing was carried out with an Illumina HiSeq 1500. TCRdb handled the public reads itself, with Q25 trimming in fastp and clone calling in MiXCR, and kept productive beta chains. Every CDR3 protein is listed once, alongside the most common genes and DNA of its rows. Across this sample there are a few hundred thousand distinct CDR3 sequences, with 9.5% seen only once. Of the sample, about 4.5% falls within the top ten clones. Worth noting for this clonotype: This receptor's antigen is unknown. Base quality data are lacking; no much larger clone is found one base away.

Trimming costs V 0 bases and J 14 bases, and their ends lie 16 bases apart. The germline V gene (reference sequence) sets CDR1 to GTSNPN and CDR2 to SVGIG. The CDR3 sequence holds 13 residues, the cysteine and phenylalanine included. The only DNA kept is the CDR3, 39 bases in frame from the first base. Findings and caveats that apply to the study as a whole: The ex vivo response was dominated by HLA-C-restricted CMV-specific TCR beta clonotypes, and the single most frequent clonotype in two of eight donors was supplied by these HLA-C-restricted clonotypes. In both this cohort and an independent roughly 360-donor cohort, the cumulative frequency of public TCR beta family members distinguished carriers of CMV infection plus the relevant HLA type.

Sequencing was done on a sample of PBMCs. This clonotype was obtained from a human donor in good health (CMV status not recorded). Some clones in this sample may be carry-over from other donors' samples. The rearranged chain carries TRBV30 and TRBJ1-4; the D gene is unclear. The CDR3: CAWSVVITGPLFF. The nucleotide sequence reads as follows: TGTGCCTGGAGTGTAGTAATTACCGGCCCCCTGTTTTTT.